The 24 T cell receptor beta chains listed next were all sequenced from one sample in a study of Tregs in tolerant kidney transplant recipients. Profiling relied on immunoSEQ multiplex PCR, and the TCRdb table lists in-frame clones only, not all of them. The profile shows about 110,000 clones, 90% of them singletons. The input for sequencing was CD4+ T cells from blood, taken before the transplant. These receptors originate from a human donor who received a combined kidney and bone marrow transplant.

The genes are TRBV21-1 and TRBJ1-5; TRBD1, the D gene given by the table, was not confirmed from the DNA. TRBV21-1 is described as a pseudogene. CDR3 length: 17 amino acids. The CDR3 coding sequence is TGTGCCAGCAGCAGAGTTGACCAGGGTGCGGGCAATCAGCCCCAGCATTTT. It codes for CASSRVDQGAGNQPQHF.

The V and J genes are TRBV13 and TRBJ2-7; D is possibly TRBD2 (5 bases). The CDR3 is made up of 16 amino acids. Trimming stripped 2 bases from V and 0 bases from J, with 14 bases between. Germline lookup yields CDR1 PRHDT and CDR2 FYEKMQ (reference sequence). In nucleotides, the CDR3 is TGTGCCAGCAGCTTAAGGCGGCTGGGGAGCTCCTACGAGCAGTACTTC. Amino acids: CASSLRRLGSSYEQYF.

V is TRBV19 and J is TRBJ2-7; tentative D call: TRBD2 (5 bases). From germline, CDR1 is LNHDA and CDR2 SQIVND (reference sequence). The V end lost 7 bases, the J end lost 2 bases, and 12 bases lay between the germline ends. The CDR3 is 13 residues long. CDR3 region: CASTRTSPYEQYF. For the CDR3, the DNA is TGTGCCAGTACACGGACTTCCCCCTACGAGCAGTACTTC.

CDR3 sequence: CASSPPGQLTTNEKLFF. The CDR3 region has the DNA TGTGCCAGCTCACCACCGGGACAGTTAACTACTAATGAAAAACTGTTTTTT. This chain joins TRBV18 and TRBJ1-4, with 7 bases matching TRBD1. The V gene end was trimmed by 0 bases and the J gene end by 2 bases; junction bases not matched to a gene: 6. The CDR3 runs to 17 residues. Germline V gives CDR1 KGHSH, CDR2 LQKENI.

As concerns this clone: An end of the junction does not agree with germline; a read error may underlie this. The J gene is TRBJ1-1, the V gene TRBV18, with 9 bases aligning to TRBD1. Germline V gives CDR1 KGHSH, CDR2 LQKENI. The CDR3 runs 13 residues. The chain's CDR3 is CASSPQGAVEAFF. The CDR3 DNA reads TGTGCCAGCTCTCCACAGGGGGCGGTTGAAGCTTTCTTT.

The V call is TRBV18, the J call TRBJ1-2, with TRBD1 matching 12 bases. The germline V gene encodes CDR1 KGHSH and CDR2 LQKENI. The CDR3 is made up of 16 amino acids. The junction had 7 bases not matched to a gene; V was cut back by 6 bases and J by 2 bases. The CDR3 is CASSSGTGGPNYGYTF. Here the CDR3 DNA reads TGTGCCAGCTCGTCCGGGACAGGGGGCCCGAACTATGGCTACACCTTC.

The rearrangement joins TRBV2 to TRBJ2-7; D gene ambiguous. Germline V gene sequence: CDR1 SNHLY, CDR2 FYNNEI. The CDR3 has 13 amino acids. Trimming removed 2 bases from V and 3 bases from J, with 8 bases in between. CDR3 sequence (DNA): TGTGCCAGCAGTGAACGGTCGAGCTACGAGCAGTACTTC. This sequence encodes CASSERSSYEQYF.

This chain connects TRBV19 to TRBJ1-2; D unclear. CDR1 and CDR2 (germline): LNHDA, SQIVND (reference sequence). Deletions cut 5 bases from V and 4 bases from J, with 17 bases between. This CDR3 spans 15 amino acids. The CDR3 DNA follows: TGTGCCAGTAGTTCTTTTGACCCTGGAGGCTATGGCTACACCTTC. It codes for CASSSFDPGGYGYTF.

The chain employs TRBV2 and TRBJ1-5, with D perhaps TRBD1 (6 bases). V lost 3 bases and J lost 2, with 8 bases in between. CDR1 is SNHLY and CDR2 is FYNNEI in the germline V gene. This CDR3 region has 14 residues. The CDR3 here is CASSDRTGNQPQHF. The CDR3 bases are TGTGCCAGCAGTGATAGGACAGGCAATCAGCCCCAGCATTTT. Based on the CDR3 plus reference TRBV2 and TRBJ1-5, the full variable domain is EPEVTQTPSHQVTQMGQEVILRCVPISNHLYFYWYRQILGQKVEFLVSFYNNEISEKSEIFDDQFSVERPDGSNFTLKIRSTKLEDSAMYFCASSDRTGNQPQHFGDGTRLSIL.

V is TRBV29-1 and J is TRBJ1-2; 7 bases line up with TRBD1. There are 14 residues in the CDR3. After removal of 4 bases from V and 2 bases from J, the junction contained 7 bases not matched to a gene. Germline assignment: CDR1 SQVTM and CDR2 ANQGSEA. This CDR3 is CSVGTGALNYGYTF. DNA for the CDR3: TGCAGCGTTGGAACAGGGGCGTTAAACTATGGCTACACCTTC.

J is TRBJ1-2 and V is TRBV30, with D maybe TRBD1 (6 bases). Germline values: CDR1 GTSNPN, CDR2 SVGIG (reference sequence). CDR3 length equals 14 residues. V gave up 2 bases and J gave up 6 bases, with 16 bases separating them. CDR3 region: CAWSSGAWGHGYTF. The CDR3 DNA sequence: TGTGCCTGGAGTTCCGGGGCTTGGGGGCATGGCTACACCTTC.

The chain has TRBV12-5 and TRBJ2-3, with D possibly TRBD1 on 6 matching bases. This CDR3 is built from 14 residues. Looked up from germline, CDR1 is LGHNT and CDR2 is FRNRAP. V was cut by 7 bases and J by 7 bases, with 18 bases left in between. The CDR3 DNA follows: TGTGCTAGTGCCGGTTCAGGGGATTTCAATACGCAGTATTTT. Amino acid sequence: CASAGSGDFNTQYF.

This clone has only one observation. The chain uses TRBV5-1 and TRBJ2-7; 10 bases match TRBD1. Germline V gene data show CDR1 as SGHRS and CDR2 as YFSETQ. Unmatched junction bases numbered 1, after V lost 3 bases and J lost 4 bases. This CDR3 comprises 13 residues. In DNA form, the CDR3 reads TGCGCCAGCAGCTCGGGACAGGGGTACGAGCAGTACTTC. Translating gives CASSSGQGYEQYF.

This CDR3 is CASTTGTSVDEQYF. DNA for the CDR3: TGCGCCAGCACCACCGGGACTAGCGTCGACGAGCAGTACTTC. V gene TRBV5-1 combines with J gene TRBJ2-7; 10 nucleotides line up with TRBD2. Germline V CDR1 and CDR2: SGHRS, YFSETQ. The CDR3 covers 14 residues. V shed 6 bases and J 5 bases; nucleotides not matched to a gene: 8.

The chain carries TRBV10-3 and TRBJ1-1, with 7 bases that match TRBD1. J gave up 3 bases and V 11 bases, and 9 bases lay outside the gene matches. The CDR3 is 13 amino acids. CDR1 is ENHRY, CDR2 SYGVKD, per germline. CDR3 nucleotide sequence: TGTGCCTCAACCGACAGGGACGACACTGAAGCTTTCTTT. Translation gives CASTDRDDTEAFF.

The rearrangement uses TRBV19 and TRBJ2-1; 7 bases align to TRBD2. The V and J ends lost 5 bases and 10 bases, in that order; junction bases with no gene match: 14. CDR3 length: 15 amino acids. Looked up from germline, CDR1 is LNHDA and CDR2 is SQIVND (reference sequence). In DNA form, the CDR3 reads TGTGCCAGTAGTCTGGTACCGGGAGGCCCCATGGAGCAGTTCTTC. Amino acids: CASSLVPGGPMEQFF.

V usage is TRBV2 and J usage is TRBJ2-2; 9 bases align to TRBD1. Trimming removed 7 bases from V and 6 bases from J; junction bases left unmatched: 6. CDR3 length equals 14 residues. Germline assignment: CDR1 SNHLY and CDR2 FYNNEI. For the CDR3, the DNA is TGTGCCAGCATGATAGACAGGGGGGCCGGGGAGCTGTTTTTT. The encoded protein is CASMIDRGAGELFF.

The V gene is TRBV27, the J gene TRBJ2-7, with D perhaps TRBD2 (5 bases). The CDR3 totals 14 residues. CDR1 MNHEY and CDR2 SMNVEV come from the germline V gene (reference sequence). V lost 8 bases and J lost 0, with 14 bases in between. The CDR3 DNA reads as TGTGCCAGCCATATCCGAGGGCGCTCCTACGAGCAGTACTTC. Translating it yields CASHIRGRSYEQYF.

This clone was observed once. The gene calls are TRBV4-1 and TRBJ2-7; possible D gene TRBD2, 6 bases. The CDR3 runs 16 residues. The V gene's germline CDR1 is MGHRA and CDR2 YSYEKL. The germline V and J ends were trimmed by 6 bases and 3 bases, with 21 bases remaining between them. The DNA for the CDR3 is TGCGCCAGCAGTAGGGAGAGGGACTCATTCGACTACGAGCAGTACTTC. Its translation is CASSRERDSFDYEQYF.

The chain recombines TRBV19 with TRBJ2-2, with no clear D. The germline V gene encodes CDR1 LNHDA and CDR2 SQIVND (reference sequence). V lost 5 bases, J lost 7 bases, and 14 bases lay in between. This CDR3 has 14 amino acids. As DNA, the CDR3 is TGTGCCAGTAGTCCCGCCTATCGCGTCGGGGAGCTGTTTTTT. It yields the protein CASSPAYRVGELFF.

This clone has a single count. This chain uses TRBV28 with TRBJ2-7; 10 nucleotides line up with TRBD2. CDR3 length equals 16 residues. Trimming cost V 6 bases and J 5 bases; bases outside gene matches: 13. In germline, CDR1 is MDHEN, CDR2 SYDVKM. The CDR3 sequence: CASSPAAASGSDEQYF. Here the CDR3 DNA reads TGTGCCAGCAGCCCTGCAGCAGCTAGCGGGAGCGACGAGCAGTACTTC.

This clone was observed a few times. CDR3 bases: TGTGCCAGCAGTGCCTACAGGGTTGGCTACGAGCAGTACTTC. Translating it yields CASSAYRVGYEQYF. This sequence joins TRBV6-1 and TRBJ2-7, with a weak D call TRBD1 (6 bases). CDR1 and CDR2 from the germline V gene are MNHNS and SASEGT. There are 14 residues in the CDR3. The germline V and J ends were trimmed by 4 bases and 3 bases, with 13 bases remaining between them.

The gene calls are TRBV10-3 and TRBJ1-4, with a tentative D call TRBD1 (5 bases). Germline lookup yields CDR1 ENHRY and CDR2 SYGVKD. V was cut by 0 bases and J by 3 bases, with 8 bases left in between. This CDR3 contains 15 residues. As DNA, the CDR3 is TGTGCCATCAGTGAGTCGAAGGGGCCTAATGAAAAACTGTTTTTT. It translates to CAISESKGPNEKLFF.

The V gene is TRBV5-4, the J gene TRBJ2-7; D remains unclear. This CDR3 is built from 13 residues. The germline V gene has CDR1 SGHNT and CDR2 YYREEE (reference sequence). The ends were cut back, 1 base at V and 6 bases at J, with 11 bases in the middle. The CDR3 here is CASSLFGGIEQYF. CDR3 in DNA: TGTGCCAGCAGCTTGTTCGGCGGCATCGAGCAGTACTTC.